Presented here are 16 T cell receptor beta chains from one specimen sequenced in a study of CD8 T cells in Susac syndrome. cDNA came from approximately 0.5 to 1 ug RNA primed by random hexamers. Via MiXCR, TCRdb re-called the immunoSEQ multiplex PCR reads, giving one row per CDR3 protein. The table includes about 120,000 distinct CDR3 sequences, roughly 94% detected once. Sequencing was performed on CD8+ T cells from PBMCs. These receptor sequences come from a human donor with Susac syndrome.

This chain's CDR3 is CASSVESRGWHGYTF. The CDR3 nucleotides are TGTGCCAGCAGCGTAGAAAGCAGGGGCTGGCATGGCTACACCTTC. The V and J genes are TRBV9 and TRBJ1-2, with a tentative D call TRBD1 (6 bases). The germline V and J ends were trimmed by 0 bases and 6 bases, with 15 bases remaining between them. Germline V gene sequence: CDR1 SGDLS, CDR2 YYNGEE. The CDR3 contains 15 residues.

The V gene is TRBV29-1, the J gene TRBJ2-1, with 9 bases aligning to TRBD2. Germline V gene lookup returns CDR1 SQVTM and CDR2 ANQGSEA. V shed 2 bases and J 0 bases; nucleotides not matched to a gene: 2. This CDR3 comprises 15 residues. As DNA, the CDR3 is TGCAGCGTTGAAAGCGGGGGGCGCTCCTACAATGAGCAGTTCTTC. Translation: CSVESGGRSYNEQFF.

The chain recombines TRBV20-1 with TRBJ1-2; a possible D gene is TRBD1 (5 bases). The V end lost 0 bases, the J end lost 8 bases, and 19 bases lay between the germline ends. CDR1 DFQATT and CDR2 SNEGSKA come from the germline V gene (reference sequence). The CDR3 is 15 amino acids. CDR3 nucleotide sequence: TGCAGTGCTAGAGATCGGCCTGGGGGGGGTCAGGGCTACACCTTC. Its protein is CSARDRPGGGQGYTF.

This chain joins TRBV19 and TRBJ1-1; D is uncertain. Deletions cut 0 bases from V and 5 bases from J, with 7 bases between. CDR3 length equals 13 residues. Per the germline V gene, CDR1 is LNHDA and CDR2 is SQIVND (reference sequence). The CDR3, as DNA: TGTGCCAGTAGTATAGATCAGGAGACTGAAGCTTTCTTT. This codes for CASSIDQETEAFF.

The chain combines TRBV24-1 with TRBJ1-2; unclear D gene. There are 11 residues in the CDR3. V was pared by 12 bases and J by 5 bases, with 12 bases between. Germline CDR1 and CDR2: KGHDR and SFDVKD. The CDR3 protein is CAASDGYGYTF. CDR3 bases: TGTGCCGCTTCGGACGGTTATGGCTACACCTTC.

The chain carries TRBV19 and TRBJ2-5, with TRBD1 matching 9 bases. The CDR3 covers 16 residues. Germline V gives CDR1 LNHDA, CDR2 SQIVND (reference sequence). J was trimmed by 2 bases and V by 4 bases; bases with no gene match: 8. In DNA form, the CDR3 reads TGTGCCAGTAGTACTCTCCGGGACAGGGAGCAAGAGACCCAGTACTTC. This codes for CASSTLRDREQETQYF. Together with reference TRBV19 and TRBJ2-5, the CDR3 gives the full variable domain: DGGITQSPKYLFRKEGQNVTLSCEQNLNHDAMYWYRQDPGQGLRLIYYSQIVNDFQKGDIAEGYSVSREKKESFPLTVTSAQKNPTAFYLCASSTLRDREQETQYFGPGTRLLVL.

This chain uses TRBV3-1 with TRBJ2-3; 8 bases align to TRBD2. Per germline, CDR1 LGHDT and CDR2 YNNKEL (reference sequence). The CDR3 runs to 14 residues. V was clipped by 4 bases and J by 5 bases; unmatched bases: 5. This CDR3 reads CASSPGLAEDTQYF. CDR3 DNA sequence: TGTGCCAGCAGCCCCGGACTAGCAGAAGATACGCAGTATTTT.

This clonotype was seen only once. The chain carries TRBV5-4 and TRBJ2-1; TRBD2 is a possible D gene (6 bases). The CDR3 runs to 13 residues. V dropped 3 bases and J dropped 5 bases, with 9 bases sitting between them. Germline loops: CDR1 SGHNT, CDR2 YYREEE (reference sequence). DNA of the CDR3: TGTGCCAGCAGCTCGCGGGGTCACAATGAGCAGTTCTTC. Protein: CASSSRGHNEQFF.

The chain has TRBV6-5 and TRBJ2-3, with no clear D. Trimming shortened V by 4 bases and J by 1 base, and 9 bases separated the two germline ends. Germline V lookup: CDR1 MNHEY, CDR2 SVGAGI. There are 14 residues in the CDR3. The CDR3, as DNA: TGTGCCAGCAGTTCTCCTCGCGGCACAGATACGCAGTATTTT. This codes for CASSSPRGTDTQYF.

The CDR3 protein is CASSPGLPRVAKNIQYF. The DNA of the CDR3 is TGTGCCAGCTCACCGGGACTCCCAAGAGTGGCCAAAAACATTCAGTACTTC. The chain joins TRBV18 to TRBJ2-4, with D maybe TRBD2 (6 bases). V was trimmed by 3 bases and J by 1 base, leaving 16 bases between them. The CDR3 loop spans 17 amino acids. Germline V CDR1 and CDR2: KGHSH, LQKENI.

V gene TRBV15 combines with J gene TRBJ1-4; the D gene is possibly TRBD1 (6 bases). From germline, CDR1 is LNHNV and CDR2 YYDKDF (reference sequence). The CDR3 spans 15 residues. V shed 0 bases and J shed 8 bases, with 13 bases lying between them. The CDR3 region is CATSRDRGVDEKLFF. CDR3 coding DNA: TGTGCCACCAGCAGAGATAGGGGGGTTGACGAAAAACTGTTTTTT.

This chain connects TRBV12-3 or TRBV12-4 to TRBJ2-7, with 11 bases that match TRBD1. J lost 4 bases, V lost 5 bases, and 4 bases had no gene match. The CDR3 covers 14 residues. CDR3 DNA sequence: TGTGCCAGCAGTCGCGGGACAGGGGGATACGAGCAGTACTTC. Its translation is CASSRGTGGYEQYF.

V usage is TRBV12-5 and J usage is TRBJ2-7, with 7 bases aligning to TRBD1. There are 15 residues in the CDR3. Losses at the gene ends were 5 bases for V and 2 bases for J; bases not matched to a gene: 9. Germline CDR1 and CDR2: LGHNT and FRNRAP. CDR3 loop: CASGPSDRRPYEQYF. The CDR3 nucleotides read TGTGCTAGTGGTCCTTCGGACAGGCGGCCCTACGAGCAGTACTTC.

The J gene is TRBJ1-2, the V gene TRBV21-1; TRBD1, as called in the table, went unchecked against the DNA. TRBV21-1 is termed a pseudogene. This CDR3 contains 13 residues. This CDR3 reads CASSGTGEGGYTF. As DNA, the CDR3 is TGTGCCAGCAGCGGAACAGGCGAAGGAGGCTACACCTTC.

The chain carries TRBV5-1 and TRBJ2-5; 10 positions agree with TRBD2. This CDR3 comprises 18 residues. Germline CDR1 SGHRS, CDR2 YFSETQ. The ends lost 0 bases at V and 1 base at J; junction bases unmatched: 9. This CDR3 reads CASSLEGLAGVTQETQYF. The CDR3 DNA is TGCGCCAGCAGCTTGGAAGGGCTAGCGGGGGTTACCCAAGAGACCCAGTACTTC.

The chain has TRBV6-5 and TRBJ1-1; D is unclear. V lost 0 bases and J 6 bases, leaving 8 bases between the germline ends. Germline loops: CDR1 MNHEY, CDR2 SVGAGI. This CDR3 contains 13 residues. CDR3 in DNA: TGTGCCAGCAGTTACTCGACGGGTGCTGAAGCTTTCTTT. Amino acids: CASSYSTGAEAFF.